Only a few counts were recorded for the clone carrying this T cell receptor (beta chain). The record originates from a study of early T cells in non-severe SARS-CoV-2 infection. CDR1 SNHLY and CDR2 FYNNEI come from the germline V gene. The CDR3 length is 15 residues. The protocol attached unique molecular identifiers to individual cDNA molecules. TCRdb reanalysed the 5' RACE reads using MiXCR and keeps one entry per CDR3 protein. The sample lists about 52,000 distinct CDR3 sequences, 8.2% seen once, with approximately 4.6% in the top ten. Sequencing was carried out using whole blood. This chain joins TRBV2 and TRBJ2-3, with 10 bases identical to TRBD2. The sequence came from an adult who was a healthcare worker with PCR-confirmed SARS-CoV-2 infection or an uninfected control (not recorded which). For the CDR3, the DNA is TGTGGTCCCCCGGGACTAGCGTCGGACGGCGATACGCAGTATTTT. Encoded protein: CGPPGLASDGDTQYF.